This T cell receptor (beta chain) stems from a study of CD8 T cells in Susac syndrome. The CDR3 is made up of 14 amino acids. Trimming took off 2 bases at V and 4 bases at J, with 11 bases between the two ends. Random hexamers were used to reverse transcribe the RNA input (about 0.45 to 1 ug). MiXCR was run by TCRdb on the immunoSEQ multiplex PCR reads, yielding one entry per CDR3 protein. The sample lists around 170,000 distinct CDR3 sequences; around 95% were seen once. This chain joins TRBV12-3 or TRBV12-4 and TRBJ1-2, with D maybe TRBD1 (5 bases). This clonotype originated in a human donor with Susac syndrome. Sequenced material: CD4+ T cells from PBMCs. CDR3 in DNA: TGTGCCAGCAGTTTAATGCGTCAGGGCTATGGCTACACCTTC. Amino acid sequence: CASSLMRQGYGYTF.